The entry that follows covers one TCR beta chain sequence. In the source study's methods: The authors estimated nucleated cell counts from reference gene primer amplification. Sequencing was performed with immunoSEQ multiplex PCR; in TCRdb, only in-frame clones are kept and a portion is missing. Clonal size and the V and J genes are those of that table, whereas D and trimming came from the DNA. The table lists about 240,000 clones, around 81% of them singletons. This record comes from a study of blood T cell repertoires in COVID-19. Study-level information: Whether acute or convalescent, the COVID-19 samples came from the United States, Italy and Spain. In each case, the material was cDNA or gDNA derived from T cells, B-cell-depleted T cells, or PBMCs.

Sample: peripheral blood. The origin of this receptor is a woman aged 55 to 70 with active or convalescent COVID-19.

CDR3 region: CASSQGGSPTDTQYF. The DNA of the CDR3 is TGTGCCAGCAGCCAAGGCGGGAGTCCCACAGATACGCAGTATTTT. This sequence joins TRBV3-1 (or the pseudogene TRBV3-2) and TRBJ2-3; 7 bases agree with TRBD2. The CDR3 runs to 15 residues. Germline CDR1 is LGHDT and CDR2 is YNNKEL (reference sequence). Trimming took 1 base from V and 2 from J; bases not matched to a gene: 3.